This passage covers 27 T cell receptor beta chains from one sample sequenced in a study of beta chain features in type 1 diabetes. Reverse transcription of all isolated RNA meant that expressed TCRB transcripts were sequenced. Generated by immunoSEQ multiplex PCR, the TCRdb table keeps only in-frame clones and is missing some. The table includes almost 350,000 clones, roughly 8% detected once. What was sequenced was central memory CD4+ T cells from blood. The origin of the receptors is a woman between 18 and 30 years old in good health.

This clone was observed at least ten times. The CDR3 DNA reads TGCAGCGTTGAGACTAGCGGCACAGATACGCAGTATTTT. Encoded protein: CSVETSGTDTQYF. The chain joins TRBV29-1 to TRBJ2-3; TRBD2 agrees at 8 bases. This CDR3 is 13 amino acids long. Germline V gene data show CDR1 as SQVTM and CDR2 as ANQGSEA. Unmatched junction bases numbered 0, after V lost 3 bases and J lost 1 base.

This rearrangement joins TRBV11-2 to TRBJ2-2, with 7 bases identical to TRBD1. Germline V CDR1 and CDR2: SGHAT, FQNNGV. The CDR3 is made up of 12 amino acids. V lost 5 bases to trimming and J lost 6 bases; unmatched junction nucleotides: 0. CDR3 loop: CASSTGAGELFF. The CDR3 coding sequence is TGTGCCAGCAGCACAGGGGCCGGGGAGCTGTTTTTT.

The rearrangement links TRBV28 to TRBJ2-5; 9 positions agree with TRBD2. This CDR3 comprises 21 residues. The junction had 25 bases not matched to a gene; V was cut back by 3 bases and J by 5 bases. The germline gives CDR1 MDHEN, CDR2 SYDVKM. The CDR3, as DNA: TGTGCCAGCAGTTTCGGTTATACCGCCCCCACTAGCGGGTTTAATCGGGAGACCCAGTACTTC. This translates into CASSFGYTAPTSGFNRETQYF.

This clone was picked up a small number of times. V usage is TRBV29-1 and J usage is TRBJ2-5, with 8 bases lining up with TRBD2. Losses at the gene ends were 5 bases for V and 1 base for J; bases not matched to a gene: 6. The length of the CDR3 is 14 residues. Germline V gene lookup returns CDR1 SQVTM and CDR2 ANQGSEA. The CDR3 spells CSVLLAGLQETQYF. Here the CDR3 DNA reads TGCAGCGTTCTTTTAGCGGGGCTCCAAGAGACCCAGTACTTC.

The table lists this clone with a few counts. V gene TRBV29-1 combines with J gene TRBJ2-7, with 12 bases matching TRBD2. Germline-derived CDR1 and CDR2 are SQVTM and ANQGSEA. The junction had 11 bases not matched to a gene; V was cut back by 6 bases and J by 5 bases. This CDR3 has 15 residues. DNA of the CDR3: TGCAGCGTGAAAAAGACTAGCGGGAGTCCCCACGAGCAGTACTTC. This translates into CSVKKTSGSPHEQYF.

This clone was counted a few times. This chain links TRBV15 with TRBJ2-7, with 8 nucleotides matching TRBD2. Germline lookup yields CDR1 LNHNV and CDR2 YYDKDF (reference sequence). The CDR3 consists of 16 residues. V was pared by 0 bases and J by 5 bases, with 9 bases of the junction left unmatched. The CDR3 DNA reads as TGTGCCACCAGCAGAGATCAAACAGCGGGAGACCACGAGCAGTACTTC. It encodes CATSRDQTAGDHEQYF.

Points on this clone: Given a much more abundant clone one base away, this may be a read error. The chain is built from TRBV2 and TRBJ2-3; D is undetermined. The CDR3 loop spans 12 amino acids. CDR1 and CDR2 (germline): SNHLY, FYNNEI. Trimming shortened V by 5 bases and J by 1 base, and 4 bases separated the two germline ends. The CDR3 DNA follows: TGTGCCAGCAGTCCGGGCACAGATACGCAGTATTTT. Its translation: CASSPGTDTQYF.

The V and J genes are TRBV5-1 and TRBJ2-1, with TRBD2 identical over 10 bases. CDR3 length: 16 residues. With V trimmed by 1 base and J by 8 bases, 9 bases remained unmatched. CDR1 SGHRS and CDR2 YFSETQ come from the germline V gene. The CDR3 region is CASSLRMRLAGDEQFF. For the CDR3, the DNA is TGCGCCAGCAGCTTGCGAATGAGGCTAGCGGGAGATGAGCAGTTCTTC.

The V call is TRBV28, the J call TRBJ1-5; D is unresolved. The CDR3 runs to 16 residues. Germline CDR1 reads MDHEN; CDR2 reads SYDVKM. The V gene lost 3 bases and the J gene lost 5 bases, with 17 bases spanning the gap. CDR3 sequence reads: CASSFHPRAGYQPQHF. Written as DNA, the CDR3 is TGTGCCAGCAGTTTCCACCCCCGAGCGGGGTATCAGCCCCAGCATTTT.

This clone has a handful of counts. The rearrangement joins TRBV4-2 to TRBJ2-7; no reliable D call. The ends were cut back, 4 bases at V and 6 bases at J, with 16 bases in the middle. The CDR3 extends over 14 amino acids. Germline CDR1 LGHNA, CDR2 YNFKEQ. The CDR3 sequence is CASSPSMVAGEQYF. CDR3 DNA: TGTGCCAGCAGCCCCTCGATGGTAGCTGGCGAGCAGTACTTC.

This clone was detected only a few times. The V and J genes are TRBV5-1 and TRBJ2-2, with D hard to call. Trimming cost V 0 bases and J 6 bases, with 6 bases left between them. The CDR3 contains 13 residues. Germline loops: CDR1 SGHRS, CDR2 YFSETQ. The CDR3, as DNA: TGCGCCAGCAGCTTGGAGGTGCCCGGGGAGCTGTTTTTT. Amino acids: CASSLEVPGELFF.

About this clone itself: One end of the junction is discordant with germline, which a read error may explain. The chain is built from TRBV19 and TRBJ2-2, with 7 bases identical to TRBD2. The germline gives CDR1 LNHDA, CDR2 SQIVND (reference sequence). This CDR3 is 14 amino acids long. CDR3 loop: CSRDFGRAPGELFF. The CDR3 nucleotides are TGTTCCAGGGATTTTGGGAGGGCCCCCGGGGAGCTGTTTTTT.

This clone was seen a handful of times. This chain joins TRBV11-3 and TRBJ2-3; no firm D call. The germline CDR1 and CDR2 sequences are SGHNT and YENEEA. V lost 1 base and J lost 2, with 7 bases in between. This CDR3 is built from 14 residues. In nucleotides, the CDR3 is TGTGCCAGCAGCTTAGGGCAGCACACAGATACGCAGTATTTT. Its translation: CASSLGQHTDTQYF.

This clone was picked up a small number of times. The chain is built from TRBV7-8 and TRBJ1-2; D not certain. This CDR3 contains 13 residues. The V end was cut by 3 bases, the J end by 1 base, with 6 bases between. The germline CDR1 and CDR2 sequences are SGHVS and FQNEAQ. CDR3 protein: CASSFPYNYGYTF. For the CDR3, the DNA is TGTGCCAGCAGCTTCCCCTATAACTATGGCTACACCTTC.

This clone was seen only a few times. With a much larger clone just one base away, this may be a read error. This chain connects TRBV9 to TRBJ2-6, with D unclear. Germline lookup yields CDR1 SGDLS and CDR2 YYNGEE. This CDR3 region has 13 residues. The V end was cut by 5 bases, the J end by 1 base, with 4 bases between. CDR3 region: CASRNSGANVLTF. The CDR3, as DNA: TGTGCCAGCAGAAATTCTGGGGCCAACGTCCTGACTTTC.

This clone was detected ten times or more. This chain joins TRBV7-9 and TRBJ2-3; maybe TRBD2 (6 bases). CDR3 size: 13 residues. CDR1 and CDR2 from the germline V gene are SEHNR and FQNEAQ (reference sequence). Trimming cost V 8 bases and J 1 base, with 10 bases left between them. CDR3 coding DNA: TGTGCCAGCGGGAGGAGAGGCACAGATACGCAGTATTTT. Translated: CASGRRGTDTQYF.

This clone was seen only a few times. The same CDR3 also results from other DNA sequences found in this sample. The chain employs TRBV29-1 and TRBJ1-1, with D possibly matching TRBD1 (5 bases). V dropped 7 bases and J dropped 0 bases, with 12 bases sitting between them. The germline V gene encodes CDR1 SQVTM and CDR2 ANQGSEA. The CDR3 length is 13 residues. This CDR3 reads CSGGVSMNTEAFF. As DNA, the CDR3 is TGCAGCGGGGGGGTATCCATGAACACTGAAGCTTTCTTT.

V gene TRBV6-5 combines with J gene TRBJ1-4, with D perhaps TRBD1 (6 bases). The V end was cut by 6 bases, the J end by 8 bases, with 13 bases between. This CDR3 region has 13 residues. Germline V lookup: CDR1 MNHEY, CDR2 SVGAGI. The CDR3 loop is CASSSGGWEKLFF. The CDR3 DNA sequence: TGTGCCAGCAGCTCCGGGGGCTGGGAAAAACTGTTTTTT.

The chain combines TRBV14 with TRBJ1-1; D gene unclear. Trimming removed 2 bases at V and 0 bases at J, with 4 bases between. Germline CDR1 and CDR2: SGHDN and FVKESK. The CDR3 length is 13 residues. This CDR3 reads CASSQSVNTEAFF. CDR3 in DNA: TGTGCCAGCAGCCAATCAGTGAACACTGAAGCTTTCTTT.

The chain is built from TRBV7-2 and TRBJ2-2; 7 bases are shared with TRBD1. V dropped 6 bases and J dropped 5; count of bases not matched to a gene: 3. From germline, CDR1 is SGHTA and CDR2 FQGNSA. The CDR3 has 13 amino acids. The CDR3 loop reads CASRRQGTGELFF. CDR3 in DNA: TGTGCCAGCAGACGACAGGGTACCGGGGAGCTGTTTTTT.

The chain uses TRBV7-3 and TRBJ2-3, with D possibly being TRBD1 (6 bases). Trimming left V 4 bases short and J 2 bases short, with 13 bases between. The CDR3 is 15 residues long. The V gene's germline CDR1 is SGHTA and CDR2 FQGTGA. The DNA for the CDR3 is TGTGCCAGCAGCTCGCCTGACAGGCCCACAGATACGCAGTATTTT. This gives the protein CASSSPDRPTDTQYF.

The rearrangement uses TRBV10-2 and TRBJ2-2; unclear D gene. The CDR3 sequence is 13 residues long. Per germline, CDR1 WSHSY and CDR2 SAAADI. Trimming left V 7 bases short and J 1 base short, with 7 bases between. CDR3 DNA sequence: TGCGCCAGCATCGCAGGGAACACCGGGGAGCTGTTTTTT. This sequence encodes CASIAGNTGELFF.

This clone was recorded many times. The genes are TRBV28 and TRBJ2-7; the D gene is possibly TRBD2 (7 bases). The CDR3 is 16 residues long. Trimming stripped 6 bases from V and 1 base from J, with 19 bases between. Looked up from germline, CDR1 is MDHEN and CDR2 is SYDVKM. CDR3 in amino acids: CASRPRRGGLSYEQYF. The DNA for the CDR3 is TGTGCCAGCAGACCCAGGAGGGGGGGACTATCCTACGAGCAGTACTTC.

In its sample, this clone was seen a few times. The rearrangement uses TRBV29-1 and TRBJ2-7, with TRBD2 matching over 7 bases. The germline V gene has CDR1 SQVTM and CDR2 ANQGSEA. J was trimmed by 1 base and V by 6 bases; bases with no gene match: 9. The CDR3 spans 14 residues. Written as DNA, the CDR3 is TGCAGCGTCCGAGAGCGGGGCGATTCCTACGAGCAGTACTTC. It specifies CSVRERGDSYEQYF.

This clone has a handful of counts. The CDR3 nucleotides read TGTGCCAGCAGTGACTATACCTACGAGCAGTACTTC. The encoded protein is CASSDYTYEQYF. The chain has TRBV6-4 and TRBJ2-7; D uncertain. V lost 1 base and J 2 bases, leaving 3 bases between the germline ends. Germline CDR1 and CDR2: MRHNA and SNTAGT. The CDR3 consists of 12 residues.

This clone was observed a few times. The V gene is TRBV5-1, the J gene TRBJ1-2; no clear D. V was cut by 0 bases and J by 5 bases, with 11 bases left in between. The germline CDR1 and CDR2 sequences are SGHRS and YFSETQ. CDR3 length equals 14 residues. CDR3 nucleotide sequence: TGCGCCAGCAGCTTGGCTTCCTATGGGTATGGCTACACCTTC. Translated, it gives CASSLASYGYGYTF.

This clone was seen only a few times. This CDR3 reads CASSLVGDTDTQYF. CDR3 in DNA: TGTGCCAGCAGCTTAGTGGGAGATACAGATACGCAGTATTTT. The chain combines TRBV11-3 with TRBJ2-3; D is possibly TRBD2 (5 bases). Trimming took 1 base from V and 3 from J, leaving 8 bases between them. CDR1 is SGHNT and CDR2 is YENEEA in the germline V gene. The CDR3 has 14 residues.